Below are 21 T cell receptor beta chains sequenced from a single sample in a study of T cell responses to AZD1222 COVID-19 vaccine. The table came from immunoSEQ multiplex PCR; TCRdb's copy has only in-frame clones and leaves some out. The repertoire holds more than 95,000 clones, with roughly 91% as singletons. The sample in question was peripheral blood, obtained on day 0 of AZD1222 vaccination. The origin of the receptors is an adult in good health.

The V call is TRBV24-1, the J call TRBJ1-1; tentatively, D is TRBD1 (5 bases). Per the germline V gene, CDR1 is KGHDR and CDR2 is SFDVKD. The CDR3 is 14 residues long. The V end was cut by 4 bases, the J end by 3 bases, with 11 bases between. Written as DNA, the CDR3 is TGTGCCACCAGTGAGCCAGGGAAGGACACTGAAGCTTTCTTT. It specifies CATSEPGKDTEAFF.

The chain links TRBV3-1 (or the pseudogene TRBV3-2) to TRBJ2-7, with 12 bases lining up with TRBD2. V lost 4 bases to trimming and J lost 3 bases; unmatched junction nucleotides: 1. The germline V gene encodes CDR1 LGHDT and CDR2 YNNKEL (reference sequence). The CDR3 totals 14 residues. The CDR3 coding sequence is TGTGCCAGCAGCCCGACTAGCGGGGGCTACGAGCAGTACTTC. Translation: CASSPTSGGYEQYF.

The chain uses TRBV19 and TRBJ1-2, with D unclear. Trimming cost V 5 bases and J 3 bases, with 22 bases left between them. Per germline, CDR1 LNHDA and CDR2 SQIVND (reference sequence). The CDR3 length is 17 residues. Written as DNA, the CDR3 is TGTGCCAGTAGTCCCCCGGCCATGGCGGTAAACGACTATGGCTACACCTTC. It yields the protein CASSPPAMAVNDYGYTF.

V and J are TRBV3-1 (or the pseudogene TRBV3-2) and TRBJ2-3; a weak D match, TRBD2 (5 bases). The CDR3 has 18 amino acids. The V and J ends lost 1 base and 2 bases respectively, with 19 bases between them. In germline, CDR1 is LGHDT, CDR2 YNNKEL (reference sequence). The CDR3 DNA reads as TGTGCCAGCAGCCAAGGAGGGTTGGCGGGCCCCTACACAGATACGCAGTATTTT. The encoded protein is CASSQGGLAGPYTDTQYF.

This clone appeared once. The chain joins TRBV7-9 to TRBJ2-7; D is unresolved. The V end was cut by 5 bases, the J end by 1 base, with 15 bases between. CDR3 length: 15 residues. Germline V lookup: CDR1 SEHNR, CDR2 FQNEAQ (reference sequence). This CDR3 reads CASSPQVGRSYEQYF. Here the CDR3 DNA reads TGTGCCAGCAGCCCCCAAGTTGGCAGGTCCTACGAGCAGTACTTC.

The rearrangement links TRBV7-2 to TRBJ2-5; either TRBD1 or TRBD2 may supply D (5 bases each). The CDR3 contains 11 residues. V was trimmed by 4 bases and J by 7 bases, leaving 7 bases between them. Germline assignment: CDR1 SGHTA and CDR2 FQGNSA. For the CDR3, the DNA is TGTGCCAGCAGCTCGAGGGGGACCCAGTACTTC. Protein product: CASSSRGTQYF.

The V and J genes are TRBV6-6 and TRBJ1-2, with TRBD1 as a possible D gene (5 bases). Germline V gives CDR1 MNHNY, CDR2 SVGAGI (reference sequence). The ends were cut back, 10 bases at V and 4 bases at J, with 13 bases in the middle. The CDR3 contains 12 residues. The CDR3 reads CAMGGVFYGYTF. The CDR3 nucleotides are TGTGCCATGGGGGGGGTTTTCTATGGCTACACCTTC.

The CDR3, as DNA: TGCAGCGTTCATGCCGGGGACAGTATTAATGAAAAACTGTTTTTT. This encodes CSVHAGDSINEKLFF. This chain uses TRBV29-1 with TRBJ1-4, with 7 positions matching TRBD1. V gave up 5 bases and J gave up 4 bases; unmatched junction bases: 10. Germline-derived CDR1 and CDR2 are SQVTM and ANQGSEA. The CDR3 sequence is 15 residues long.

This clone was detected a few times. V usage is TRBV5-1 and J usage is TRBJ2-1; D is ambiguous. CDR3 length: 16 amino acids. From germline, CDR1 is SGHRS and CDR2 YFSETQ. V lost 1 base to trimming and J lost 6 bases, with 17 bases between them. The chain's CDR3 is CASSLFGLGSTNEQFF. For the CDR3, the DNA is TGCGCCAGCAGCTTGTTTGGTCTAGGCAGTACCAATGAGCAGTTCTTC.

This sequence joins TRBV25-1 and TRBJ2-7; D possibly uses TRBD1 or TRBD2 (5 bases each). Trimming cost V 1 base and J 3 bases, with 10 bases left between them. Germline CDR1 is MGHDK and CDR2 is SYGVNS. The CDR3 has 14 amino acids. In DNA, the CDR3 is TGTGCCAGCAGTGAATTTGGGGGAATCTACGAGCAGTACTTC. Its protein product is CASSEFGGIYEQYF.

The gene calls are TRBV4-1 and TRBJ2-7, with D possibly TRBD2 on 7 matching bases. The CDR3 is 14 residues long. V lost 11 bases and J lost 0, with 17 bases in between. Germline CDR1 reads MGHRA; CDR2 reads YSYEKL. The CDR3 DNA sequence: TGCGCCCCGTCTCGGGGGGCGAGCTCCTACGAGCAGTACTTC. Protein sequence: CAPSRGASSYEQYF.

This clone has just one count. J is TRBJ2-1 and V is TRBV29-1, with 8 bases matching TRBD2. Losses at the gene ends were 3 bases for V and 13 bases for J; bases not matched to a gene: 11. The CDR3 has 13 amino acids. CDR1 is SQVTM, CDR2 ANQGSEA, per germline. CDR3 sequence: CSVDEGISGDQFF. CDR3 bases: TGCAGCGTTGATGAAGGTATTAGCGGGGACCAGTTCTTC.

V gene TRBV12-5 combines with J gene TRBJ2-5; 7 bases are a match to TRBD1. The CDR3 totals 14 residues. CDR1 and CDR2 (germline): LGHNT, FRNRAP. Trimming cost V 7 bases and J 5 bases; bases outside gene matches: 10. The CDR3 spells CASAPAGGWETQYF. The CDR3 DNA reads TGTGCTAGTGCCCCGGCAGGGGGTTGGGAGACCCAGTACTTC.

This chain uses TRBV2 with TRBJ1-4; tentatively, D is TRBD1 (5 bases). The germline gives CDR1 SNHLY, CDR2 FYNNEI. V dropped 1 base and J dropped 4 bases, with 10 bases sitting between them. This CDR3 contains 15 residues. As DNA, the CDR3 is TGTGCCAGCAGTGAAGGAGGGGTGGGTAATGAAAAACTGTTTTTT. It yields the protein CASSEGGVGNEKLFF.

J is TRBJ1-1 and V is TRBV6-6, with unresolved D. CDR1 is MNHNY, CDR2 SVGAGI, per germline (reference sequence). The CDR3 contains 13 residues. Trimming cost V 2 bases and J 5 bases, with 9 bases left between them. The DNA of the CDR3 is TGTGCCAGCAGTTACCTTAGGGAGACTGAAGCTTTCTTT. This translates into CASSYLRETEAFF.

This clone was observed a handful of times. The V gene is TRBV28, the J gene TRBJ1-1; possible D gene TRBD1, 5 bases. The length of the CDR3 is 16 residues. Trimming removed 2 bases at V and 1 base at J, with 14 bases between. CDR1 and CDR2 (germline): MDHEN, SYDVKM. In nucleotides, the CDR3 is TGTGCCAGCAGTTTACCCGGGTACAGGACGAACACTGAAGCTTTCTTT. Translating gives CASSLPGYRTNTEAFF.

The chain links TRBV19 to TRBJ1-1; D is ambiguous. The CDR3 has 11 residues. Trimming took off 8 bases at V and 3 bases at J, with 7 bases between the two ends. The germline V gene has CDR1 LNHDA and CDR2 SQIVND (reference sequence). This CDR3 reads CASGVDTEAFF. Here the CDR3 DNA reads TGTGCCAGTGGGGTGGACACTGAAGCTTTCTTT.

The DNA for the CDR3 is TGTGCCATCAGTGACCCGGACAGGGGACCTAATTCACCCCTCCACTTT. It is translated as CAISDPDRGPNSPLHF. The gene calls are TRBV10-3 and TRBJ1-6, with 9 bases matching TRBD1. This CDR3 comprises 16 residues. Per germline, CDR1 ENHRY and CDR2 SYGVKD. The trim removed 3 bases at V and 6 bases at J, leaving 6 bases unmatched.

V gene TRBV9 combines with J gene TRBJ2-5; D may be TRBD1 or TRBD2 (7 bases each). V lost 0 bases to trimming and J lost 3 bases, with 12 bases between them. CDR1 SGDLS and CDR2 YYNGEE come from the germline V gene. The CDR3 has 15 amino acids. The CDR3 DNA reads TGTGCCAGCAGCGTAGATCCAGGGGGGGAAGAGACCCAGTACTTC. This translates into CASSVDPGGEETQYF.

This clone was counted only a few times. The chain has TRBV19 and TRBJ2-7, with 7 bases matching TRBD1. V was pared by 6 bases and J by 3 bases, with 8 bases of the junction left unmatched. The CDR3 has 14 residues. Per germline, CDR1 LNHDA and CDR2 SQIVND (reference sequence). DNA for the CDR3: TGTGCCAGTAGCCCTGGGACAGCCAACTACGAGCAGTACTTC. It encodes CASSPGTANYEQYF.

In its sample, this clone was seen a few times. The chain recombines TRBV4-3 with TRBJ2-3; D may match TRBD1 or TRBD2 (5 bases each). The CDR3 contains 15 residues. Trimming cost V 8 bases and J 2 bases, with 17 bases left between them. Germline CDR1 LGHNA, CDR2 YSLEER. The CDR3 DNA sequence: TGCGCCAGCGGGGCGGGCAGACAGTCCACAGATACGCAGTATTTT. As protein: CASGAGRQSTDTQYF.